This is a list of T cell receptor beta chains from one sample in a study of blood T cells in healthy people across ages. A single record per CDR3 protein comes from TCRdb applying MiXCR to the 5' RACE reads. The sample includes around 780,000 distinct CDR3 sequences, more than 25% seen only once; the top ten take under 3%. These data also featured in a second study, about T cells of mothers and their children.

Sequences were obtained from blood. The receptors come from a boy under 18 in good health. The CDR3 runs from the conserved cysteine through the conserved F or W. Fields, in order: V gene, clone size, D gene, J gene, CDR3 protein, CDR3 DNA. A D gene is named only where the DNA matches it firmly. Not every row has a clone size; where given, it reads once, few, many or a size class.

V: TRBV9; size: -; D: -; J: TRBJ2-1; CDR3: CASSDYSSYNEQFF; DNA: TGTGCCAGCAGCGACTATAGCTCCTACAATGAGCAGTTCTTC
V: TRBV30; size: -; D: -; J: TRBJ1-1; CDR3: CAWSAGVRVEAFF; DNA: TGTGCCTGGAGTGCGGGGGTAAGGGTTGAAGCTTTCTTT
V: TRBV6-6; size: -; D: -; J: TRBJ2-3; CDR3: CASRPGQLTSTDTQYF; DNA: TGTGCCAGCAGGCCGGGACAACTTACTAGCACAGATACGCAGTATTTT
V: TRBV29-1; size: -; D: TRBD2; J: TRBJ2-7; CDR3: CSVAVAGGNEQYF; DNA: TGCAGCGTTGCGGTAGCGGGGGGAAACGAGCAGTACTTC
V: TRBV6-6; size: -; D: -; J: TRBJ1-1; CDR3: CASGGGLTEAFF; DNA: TGTGCCAGCGGGGGAGGGCTCACTGAAGCTTTCTTT
V: TRBV27; size: few; D: -; J: TRBJ1-2; CDR3: CASSFAHRAQLNYGYTF; DNA: TGTGCCAGCAGTTTCGCCCACAGGGCTCAGCTTAACTATGGCTACACCTTC
V: TRBV6-2/TRBV6-3; size: -; D: -; J: TRBJ2-5; CDR3: CASSPFRRETQYF; DNA: TGTGCCAGCAGTCCCTTCAGGAGGGAGACCCAGTACTTC
V: TRBV4-1; size: medium-sized; D: TRBD2; J: TRBJ2-1; CDR3: CASSQEWTSGYNEQFF; DNA: TGCGCCAGCAGCCAAGAGTGGACTAGCGGTTACAATGAGCAGTTCTTC
V: TRBV7-9; size: -; D: -; J: TRBJ2-6; CDR3: CASSLAQVASSGANVLTF; DNA: TGTGCCAGCAGCTTAGCCCAGGTAGCCTCCTCTGGGGCCAACGTCCTGACTTTC
V: TRBV5-1; size: -; D: TRBD1; J: TRBJ2-5; CDR3: CASSPGDRGWETQYF; DNA: TGCGCCAGCAGCCCGGGGGACAGGGGCTGGGAGACCCAGTACTTC
V: TRBV6-5; size: few; D: TRBD2; J: TRBJ2-7; CDR3: CASSYGAGGSYEQYF; DNA: TGTGCCAGCAGTTACGGAGCGGGGGGCTCCTACGAGCAGTACTTC
V: TRBV20-1; size: -; D: TRBD1; J: TRBJ2-7; CDR3: CSARADRGTHEQYF; DNA: TGCAGTGCTAGAGCGGACAGGGGAACTCACGAGCAGTACTTC
V: TRBV12-3/TRBV12-4; size: few; D: TRBD2; J: TRBJ2-1; CDR3: CAGRVAGALYNEQFF; DNA: TGTGCCGGCAGGGTAGCGGGGGCCCTTTACAATGAGCAGTTCTTC
V: TRBV20-1; size: few; D: -; J: TRBJ1-6; CDR3: CSAVDPSGSSPLHF; DNA: TGCAGTGCGGTGGACCCCTCTGGAAGTTCACCCCTCCACTTT
V: TRBV12-3/TRBV12-4; size: -; D: -; J: TRBJ2-2; CDR3: CASSPLTGIGELFF; DNA: TGTGCCAGCAGTCCCCTTACAGGGATCGGGGAGCTGTTTTTT
V: TRBV15; size: -; D: -; J: TRBJ2-1; CDR3: CATDGAGEQFF; DNA: TGTGCCACTGATGGCGCGGGTGAGCAGTTCTTC
V: TRBV13; size: -; D: TRBD2; J: TRBJ2-1; CDR3: CASSPGTSGPDNEQFF; DNA: TGTGCCAGCAGCCCCGGGACTAGCGGCCCTGACAATGAGCAGTTCTTC
V: TRBV24-1; size: once; D: -; J: TRBJ2-3; CDR3: CATSDFRETDTQYF; DNA: TGTGCCACCAGTGATTTCAGGGAGACAGATACGCAGTATTTT
V: TRBV10-3; size: few; D: -; J: TRBJ2-6; CDR3: CAISESGGPLAGANVLTF; DNA: TGTGCCATCAGTGAGTCAGGGGGGCCCCTCGCTGGAGCCAACGTCCTGACTTTC
V: TRBV20-1; size: -; D: -; J: TRBJ1-2; CDR3: CSAREFKRGRYYGYTF; DNA: TGCAGTGCTAGAGAGTTTAAAAGGGGGAGATACTATGGCTACACCTTC
V: TRBV5-1; size: few; D: TRBD2; J: TRBJ2-1; CDR3: CASSLLAGARNEQFF; DNA: TGCGCCAGCAGCCTACTAGCGGGGGCTCGCAATGAGCAGTTCTTC
V: TRBV12-3/TRBV12-4; size: -; D: -; J: TRBJ2-4; CDR3: CASVCPGAKNIQYF; DNA: TGTGCCAGCGTTTGCCCGGGGGCCAAAAACATTCAGTACTTC
V: TRBV11-2; size: -; D: -; J: TRBJ2-7; CDR3: CASRSPGTPLGEQYF; DNA: TGTGCCAGCAGATCACCCGGGACCCCGCTTGGCGAGCAGTACTTC
V: TRBV28; size: few; D: -; J: TRBJ1-2; CDR3: CASSFHRAAYGYTF; DNA: TGTGCCAGCAGTTTTCATCGGGCAGCCTATGGCTACACCTTC
V: TRBV5-1; size: -; D: TRBD1; J: TRBJ1-2; CDR3: CASSPGDSPYGYTF; DNA: TGCGCCAGCAGCCCCGGGGACAGCCCCTATGGCTACACCTTC
V: TRBV14; size: few; D: TRBD1; J: TRBJ1-2; CDR3: CASSHSATGGYGYTF; DNA: TGTGCCAGCAGCCACTCTGCGACAGGGGGCTATGGCTACACCTTC
V: TRBV5-1; size: few; D: -; J: TRBJ2-7; CDR3: CASSLSASSYEQYF; DNA: TGCGCCAGCAGCTTGTCGGCCAGTTCCTACGAGCAGTACTTC
V: TRBV14; size: -; D: -; J: TRBJ2-3; CDR3: CASSQARAITDTQYF; DNA: TGTGCCAGCAGCCAAGCGAGAGCTATCACAGATACGCAGTATTTT
V: TRBV11-2; size: -; D: -; J: TRBJ2-7; CDR3: CASSQVGERGTHEQYF; DNA: TGTGCCAGCAGCCAAGTGGGGGAGAGGGGGACCCACGAGCAGTACTTC
V: TRBV6-2/TRBV6-3; size: -; D: -; J: TRBJ1-5; CDR3: CASSYGGQGSGQPQHF; DNA: TGTGCCAGCAGTTACGGGGGCCAGGGGAGTGGGCAGCCCCAGCATTTT
V: TRBV5-1; size: few; D: -; J: TRBJ2-3; CDR3: CASSLVGAVDTQYF; DNA: TGCGCCAGCAGCTTGGTGGGGGCCGTAGATACGCAGTATTTT
V: TRBV10-1; size: few; D: TRBD1; J: TRBJ1-1; CDR3: CASSQGGQVNTEAFF; DNA: TGCGCCAGCAGCCAAGGCGGACAGGTGAACACTGAAGCTTTCTTT
V: TRBV12-3/TRBV12-4; size: -; D: -; J: TRBJ2-1; CDR3: CASSSNRNEQFF; DNA: TGTGCCAGCAGTTCCAACAGGAATGAGCAGTTCTTC
V: TRBV3-1; size: few; D: TRBD1; J: TRBJ2-7; CDR3: CASSQVVQGDEQYF; DNA: TGTGCCAGCAGCCAAGTTGTCCAGGGGGACGAGCAGTACTTC
V: TRBV9; size: -; D: TRBD1; J: TRBJ2-2; CDR3: CASSPRTGGITGELFF; DNA: TGTGCCAGCAGCCCCAGGACAGGGGGCATCACCGGGGAGCTGTTTTTT
V: TRBV7-3; size: -; D: TRBD1; J: TRBJ1-5; CDR3: CASSFSDGTGGNQPQHF; DNA: TGTGCCAGCAGCTTCTCTGATGGGACAGGGGGCAATCAGCCCCAGCATTTT
V: TRBV20-1; size: few; D: -; J: TRBJ2-7; CDR3: CSAFHPGGAYEQYF; DNA: TGCAGTGCCTTCCACCCGGGGGGCGCCTACGAGCAGTACTTC
V: TRBV7-3; size: -; D: -; J: TRBJ2-3; CDR3: CASSSAGPTDTQYF; DNA: TGTGCCAGCAGCTCGGCGGGGCCCACAGATACGCAGTATTTT
V: TRBV30; size: few; D: -; J: TRBJ1-2; CDR3: CAWSTGQEWGYTF; DNA: TGTGCCTGGAGCACCGGACAAGAATGGGGCTACACCTTC
V: TRBV2; size: -; D: TRBD2; J: TRBJ2-5; CDR3: CASIEQGLVPETQYF; DNA: TGTGCCAGCATAGAGCAGGGACTAGTCCCCGAGACCCAGTACTTC
V: TRBV20-1; size: -; D: TRBD1; J: TRBJ1-2; CDR3: CSAATGGYGYTF; DNA: TGCAGTGCGGCGACAGGGGGGTATGGCTACACCTTC
V: TRBV12-3/TRBV12-4; size: once; D: -; J: TRBJ2-7; CDR3: CASSFIRYEQYF; DNA: TGTGCCAGCAGTTTTATCCGCTACGAGCAGTACTTC
V: TRBV14; size: -; D: -; J: TRBJ1-2; CDR3: CASSRRTSDGYTF; DNA: TGTGCCAGCAGCCGCAGGACAAGTGATGGCTACACCTTC
V: TRBV20-1; size: -; D: TRBD1; J: TRBJ1-4; CDR3: CSARDNRGNNEKLFF; DNA: TGCAGTGCTAGAGACAACAGGGGGAATAATGAAAAACTGTTTTTT
V: TRBV19; size: -; D: -; J: TRBJ1-2; CDR3: CASSQSGTSNYGYTF; DNA: TGTGCCAGTAGCCAATCCGGGACATCTAACTATGGCTACACCTTC